This T cell receptor beta chain was found in a study of T cells expressing NK-cell markers. Study context: Cells sorted as CD3+CD56+NKG2C+, CD3+CD56+NKG2C- and CD3+CD56-NKG2C+ T cells supplied the TCR beta repertoires.

The CDR3 covers 12 residues. Germline CDR1 is ENHRY and CDR2 is SYGVKD. TCRdb processed the 5' RACE reads again and assigns one entry to each CDR3 protein, with no DNA. With about 540,000 distinct CDR3 sequences in the sample, the ten largest clones hold approximately 4%. This clonotype originated in a man younger than 35 in good health. Sequencing was carried out using blood T cells: a sorted CD56 or NKG2C T cell subset, CD4+ or CD8+ T cells, or bulk PBMC T cells (not recorded which). The chain employs TRBV10-3 and TRBJ2-1; lacking DNA, the TRBD1 call made by TCRdb goes unchecked. The chain's CDR3 is CATSPGDNEQFF.